The next 17 T cell receptor beta chains were all read from a single sample in a study of blood T cell repertoires in COVID-19 (dated by TCRdb to about 2020). To prepare the library, the immunoSEQ multiplex PCR assay was applied. In TCRdb, the immuneACCESS table is reduced to in-frame sequences with V and J assigned. These tables do not hold every clone; where another copy was compared, an unresolved V gene accounts for under half, and the others remain unexplained. The sample data list over 90,000 clones, and 80% to 95% of these were observed just once. The ten largest clonotypes hold about 3.9% of the sample. Sequences were obtained from peripheral blood. The source is a man aged 18 to 29 with acute or convalescent COVID-19.

The CDR3 spells CASSPFAGTSGGEQFF. CDR3 coding DNA: TGTGCCAGCAGCCCATTTGCCGGGACTAGCGGGGGGGAGCAGTTCTTC. This chain uses TRBV3-1 (or the pseudogene TRBV3-2) with TRBJ2-1, with TRBD2 matching 15 bases. V lost 4 bases to trimming and J lost 10 bases; unmatched junction nucleotides: 8. CDR3 length equals 16 residues. Germline V CDR1 and CDR2: LGHDT, YNNKEL (reference sequence).

The chain combines TRBV6-2 or TRBV6-3 with TRBJ1-1; TRBD1 matches at 7 bases. V gave up 1 base and J gave up 2 bases; unmatched junction bases: 4. The CDR3 has 15 residues. Germline-derived CDR1 and CDR2 are MNHEY and SVGEGT. The CDR3 reads CASSYYGTANTEAFF. In nucleotides, the CDR3 is TGTGCCAGCAGTTACTATGGGACAGCTAACACTGAAGCTTTCTTT.

V is TRBV9 and J is TRBJ1-5; tentatively, D is TRBD1 (6 bases). The CDR3 sequence is 19 residues long. V lost 4 bases to trimming and J lost 7 bases, with 30 bases between them. Germline values: CDR1 SGDLS, CDR2 YYNGEE. The CDR3 DNA follows: TGTGCCAGCAGCCCATCGTCGACTTTACGGGCAGGGGAAAACCAGCCCCAGCATTTT. Translated: CASSPSSTLRAGENQPQHF.

This rearrangement joins TRBV3-1 (or the pseudogene TRBV3-2) to TRBJ1-1; tentative D call: TRBD1 (5 bases). Deletions cut 4 bases from V and 6 bases from J, with 15 bases between. CDR1 is LGHDT, CDR2 YNNKEL, per germline (reference sequence). The CDR3 loop spans 14 amino acids. CDR3 sequence reads: CASSRGGVFSEAFF. CDR3 bases: TGTGCCAGCAGCCGGGGGGGAGTTTTCTCTGAAGCTTTCTTT.

The chain combines TRBV2 with TRBJ1-1; 10 bases are shared with TRBD1. The CDR3 extends over 15 amino acids. The germline V gene has CDR1 SNHLY and CDR2 FYNNEI. The V segment lost 6 bases and the J segment 6 bases; nucleotides outside the gene matches: 10. CDR3 nucleotide sequence: TGTGCCAGCAGAGAAAAGACAGGGGGCAACGCTGAAGCTTTCTTT. It specifies CASREKTGGNAEAFF.

In this sample, this clone turned up once. The J gene is TRBJ2-2, the V gene TRBV24-1; D call uncertain. With 6 bases removed from V and 5 bases from J, the gap between germline ends came to 6 bases. The CDR3 extends over 12 amino acids. Per the germline V gene, CDR1 is KGHDR and CDR2 is SFDVKD. The DNA of the CDR3 is TGTGCCACCAGTTTGAGGACCGGGGAGCTGTTTTTT. It encodes CATSLRTGELFF.

The chain has TRBV4-1 and TRBJ1-5, with D possibly TRBD1 on 6 matching bases. The CDR3 sequence is 15 residues long. Germline V gene data show CDR1 as MGHRA and CDR2 as YSYEKL. The ends were cut back, 3 bases at V and 5 bases at J, with 14 bases in the middle. The chain's CDR3 is CASSQSRGSDQPQHF. In DNA form, the CDR3 reads TGCGCCAGCAGCCAGAGCAGGGGATCGGATCAGCCCCAGCATTTT.

The rearrangement uses TRBV7-2 and TRBJ1-1; TRBD1 matches at 8 bases. This CDR3 comprises 14 residues. V was pared by 6 bases and J by 8 bases, with 11 bases of the junction left unmatched. From germline, CDR1 is SGHTA and CDR2 FQGNSA. CDR3 amino acids: CASRNRQGPIEAFF. The DNA of the CDR3 is TGTGCCAGCAGAAACAGACAGGGGCCGATCGAAGCTTTCTTT.

This chain connects TRBV6-6 to TRBJ2-7, with a possible D match to TRBD1 (6 bases). V lost 6 bases and J lost 2, with 11 bases in between. Germline V gene data show CDR1 as MNHNY and CDR2 as SVGAGI (reference sequence). The CDR3 is made up of 13 amino acids. The chain's CDR3 is CASSVKGAYEQYF. The DNA of the CDR3 is TGTGCCAGCAGCGTAAAGGGGGCCTACGAGCAGTACTTC.

V gene TRBV12-3 or TRBV12-4 combines with J gene TRBJ2-5; D gene unclear. V lost 1 base and J 3 bases, leaving 6 bases between the germline ends. The CDR3 is made up of 13 amino acids. CDR3 sequence reads: CASSLEHKETQYF. The CDR3 bases are TGTGCCAGCAGTTTAGAACACAAAGAGACCCAGTACTTC.

The CDR3 here is CATKGLYEQYF. In DNA, the CDR3 is TGTGCCACCAAGGGGTTATACGAGCAGTACTTC. This rearrangement joins TRBV25-1 to TRBJ2-7, with D perhaps TRBD1 (5 bases). The CDR3 sequence is 11 residues long. Trimming pared 10 bases from V and 4 bases from J, leaving 11 bases between. Germline V CDR1 and CDR2: MGHDK, SYGVNS.

This chain connects TRBV7-9 to TRBJ2-1; 13 nucleotides align to TRBD2. Trimming took 4 bases from V and 10 from J; bases not matched to a gene: 13. Germline loops: CDR1 SEHNR, CDR2 FQNEAQ (reference sequence). This CDR3 is 17 amino acids long. The CDR3 sequence is CASSSSLTSGGAREQFF. DNA of the CDR3: TGTGCCAGCAGCTCCTCCTTAACTAGCGGGGGGGCTCGGGAGCAGTTCTTC.

The J gene is TRBJ1-2, the V gene TRBV6-5; 7 bases align to TRBD1. The ends lost 4 bases at V and 7 bases at J; junction bases unmatched: 9. Germline-derived CDR1 and CDR2 are MNHEY and SVGAGI. This CDR3 comprises 14 residues. The CDR3 DNA sequence: TGTGCCAGCAGTTCTCGACAGGGCCTATCTGGCTACACCTTC. Encoded protein: CASSSRQGLSGYTF.

This clone was counted a few times. This chain joins TRBV24-1 and TRBJ2-1; maybe TRBD2 (6 bases). CDR3 length: 17 residues. Between the trimmed V and J ends, which lost 1 base and 8 bases, there was a span of 20 bases. Per the germline V gene, CDR1 is KGHDR and CDR2 is SFDVKD. CDR3 in amino acids: CATSDFAGGLHGDEQFF. The CDR3 DNA follows: TGTGCCACCAGTGATTTTGCCGGAGGGCTTCACGGCGATGAGCAGTTCTTC.

This sequence joins TRBV11-2 and TRBJ2-1, with TRBD1 matching over 7 bases. In germline, CDR1 is SGHAT, CDR2 FQNNGV. J lost 2 bases, V lost 6 bases, and 7 bases had no gene match. The CDR3 sequence is 15 residues long. As DNA, the CDR3 is TGTGCCAGCAGTCACCGACAGGGTGCCTACAATGAGCAGTTCTTC. This sequence encodes CASSHRQGAYNEQFF.

This clone has only one observation. The chain joins TRBV30 to TRBJ2-7, with D unclear. Germline V gene lookup returns CDR1 GTSNPN and CDR2 SVGIG (reference sequence). CDR3 length equals 11 residues. V lost 1 base and J 3 bases, leaving 4 bases between the germline ends. Written as DNA, the CDR3 is TGTGCCTGGAGTGACTACTACGAGCAGTACTTC. It specifies CAWSDYYEQYF.

The chain combines TRBV6-6 with TRBJ2-2; TRBD1 agrees at 7 bases. The CDR3 runs 15 residues. CDR1 is MNHNY, CDR2 SVGAGI, per germline (reference sequence). V was clipped by 7 bases and J by 3 bases; unmatched bases: 8. This CDR3 is CASIQTGPHTGELFF. The CDR3 DNA sequence: TGTGCCAGCATCCAGACAGGGCCACACACCGGGGAGCTGTTTTTT.